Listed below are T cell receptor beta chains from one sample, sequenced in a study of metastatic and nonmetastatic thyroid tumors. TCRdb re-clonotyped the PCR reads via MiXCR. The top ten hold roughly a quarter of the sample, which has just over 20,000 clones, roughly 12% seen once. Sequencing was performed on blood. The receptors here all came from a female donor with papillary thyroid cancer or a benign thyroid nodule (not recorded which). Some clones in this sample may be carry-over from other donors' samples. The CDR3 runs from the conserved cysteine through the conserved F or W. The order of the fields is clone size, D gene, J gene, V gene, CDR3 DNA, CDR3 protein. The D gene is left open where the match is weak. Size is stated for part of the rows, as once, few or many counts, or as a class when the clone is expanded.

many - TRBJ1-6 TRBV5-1 TGCGCCAGCAGCTTGGCCGGGACAAGGTATAATTCACCCCTCCACTTT CASSLAGTRYNSPLHF
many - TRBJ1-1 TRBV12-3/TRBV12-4 TGTGCCAGCAGTATACAGGTTGGGGGCACTGAAGCTTTCTTT CASSIQVGGTEAFF
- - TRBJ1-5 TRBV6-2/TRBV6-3 TGTGCCAGCAGTTACGGCGGGGTCCAGAGTCAGCCCCAGCGTTTT CASSYGGVQSQPQRF
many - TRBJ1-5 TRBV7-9 TGTGCCAGCAGCTTAGGGGGGCATAGCAATCAGCCCCAGCATTTT CASSLGGHSNQPQHF
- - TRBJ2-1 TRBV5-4 TGTGCCAGCAGTGCGGGGTTAGGTGAGCAGTTCTTC CASSAGLGEQFF
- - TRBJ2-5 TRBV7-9 TGTGCCAGCAGCCCACCTGCTCGGGTAGGGACCCAGTACTTC CASSPPARVGTQYF
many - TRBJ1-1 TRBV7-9 TGTGCCAGCAGCTTAGATTTATCTCCGAACACTGAAGCTTTCTTT CASSLDLSPNTEAFF
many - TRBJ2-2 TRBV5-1 TGCGCCAGCAGTTACAGCAGTTCGATTTGGGGAGCCACCGGGGAGCTGTTTTTT CASSYSSSIWGATGELFF
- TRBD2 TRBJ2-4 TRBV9 TGTGCCAGCAGCCCCTGGGAGGGGTCGGCAAAAAACATTCAGTACTTC CASSPWEGSAKNIQYF
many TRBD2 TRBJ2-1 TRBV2 TGTGCCAGCAGTGGGGGACTAGCGGGAAAGCAGTTCTTC CASSGGLAGKQFF
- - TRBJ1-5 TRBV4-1 TGCGCCAGCAGCCCCCGCCAGGACCAGCCCCAGCATTTT CASSPRQDQPQHF
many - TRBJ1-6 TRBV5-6 TGTGCCAGCAGTCCTTTTACGGGGATGTATAATTCACCCCTCCACTTT CASSPFTGMYNSPLHF
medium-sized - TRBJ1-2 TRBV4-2 TGTGCCAGCAGCCAAGGTTTAGCTGGGGAGGGTGGCTACACCTTC CASSQGLAGEGGYTF
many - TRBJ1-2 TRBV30 TGTGCCTGGAGTGTAGGGCAGTTCTATGGCTACACCTTC CAWSVGQFYGYTF
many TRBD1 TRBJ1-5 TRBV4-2 TGTGCCAGCAGCGGTGACAGGGTGGAACAGCCCCAGCATTTT CASSGDRVEQPQHF
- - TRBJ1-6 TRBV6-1 TGTGCCGGCAGGGCATCAGTGAGGGCTTTCAATTCACCCCTCCACTTT CAGRASVRAFNSPLHF
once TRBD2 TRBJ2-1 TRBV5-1 TGCGCCAGCAGCTTGGGTGCGGGGGGGCCCGATGAGCAGTTCTTC CASSLGAGGPDEQFF
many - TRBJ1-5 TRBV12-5 TGTGCTAGTGCCTTGAGGGGGGAGGATCAGCCCCAGCATTTT CASALRGEDQPQHF
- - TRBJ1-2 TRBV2 TGTGCCAGCAGTCGTGATATACAGGGAAGCGTTAACTATGGCTACACCTTC CASSRDIQGSVNYGYTF
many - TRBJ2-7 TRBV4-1 TGCGCCAGCAGCCAAGATCGGGTCGCTTCCTACGAGCAGTACTTC CASSQDRVASYEQYF
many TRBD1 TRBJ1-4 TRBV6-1 TGTGCCAGCAGCTATGACAGGGGGACAACTAATGAAAAACTGTTTTTT CASSYDRGTTNEKLFF
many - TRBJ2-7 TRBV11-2 TGTGCCAGCAGCCGACAGTACTACGAGCAGTACTTC CASSRQYYEQYF
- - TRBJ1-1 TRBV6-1 TGTGCCAGCATCCTCTGGGACACTGAAGCTTTCTTT CASILWDTEAFF
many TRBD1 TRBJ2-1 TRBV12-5 TGTGCTAGTGGGGGACAGGCCGCTCGGAATGAGCAGTTCTTC CASGGQAARNEQFF
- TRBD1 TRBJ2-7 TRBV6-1 TGTGCCAGCAGCCACGGGACAGGGGGCTCTTACGAGCAGTACTTC CASSHGTGGSYEQYF
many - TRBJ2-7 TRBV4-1 TGCGCCAGCAGCCAAAGGGCCGGTACCGAGCAGTACTTC CASSQRAGTEQYF
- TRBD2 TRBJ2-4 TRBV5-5 TGTGCCAGCAGCCCGCTTAGCGGGGGAGGCAAAAACATTCAGTACTTC CASSPLSGGGKNIQYF
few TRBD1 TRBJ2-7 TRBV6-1 TGTGCCATCATGAGGGGACAGGAGGGTACCGAGCAGTACTTC CAIMRGQEGTEQYF
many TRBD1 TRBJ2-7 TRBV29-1 TGCAGCGTTGGCCGCTACCGGGACAGGGGCCCTCATGGCCATTACGAGCAGTACTTC CSVGRYRDRGPHGHYEQYF
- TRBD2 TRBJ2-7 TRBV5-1 TGCGCCAGCAGCCACGGGACTAGCGGGAACTACGAGCAGTACTTC CASSHGTSGNYEQYF
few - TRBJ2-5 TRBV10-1 TGCGCCAGCAGCCGTTGTGGGCCCAGCCAAGAGACCCAGTACTTC CASSRCGPSQETQYF
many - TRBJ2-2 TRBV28 TGTGCCAGCAGTGTGGGGTTCGGGGAGCTGTTTTTT CASSVGFGELFF
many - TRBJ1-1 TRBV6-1 TGTGCCAGCAGCCTTGACAGATTGAACACTGAAGCTTTCTTT CASSLDRLNTEAFF
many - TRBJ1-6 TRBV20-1 TGCAGTGCGGCGCCGACAGATAGATTCAGCTCCTATAATTCACCCCTCCACTTT CSAAPTDRFSSYNSPLHF
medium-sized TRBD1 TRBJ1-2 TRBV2 TGTGCCAGCCACATCCCGGGACAGGATGGCTACACCTTC CASHIPGQDGYTF
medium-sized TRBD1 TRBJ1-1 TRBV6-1 TGTGCCAGCAGACTGACAGGGGAGACTGAAGCTTTCTTT CASRLTGETEAFF
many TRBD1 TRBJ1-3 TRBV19 TGTGCCACCCGACAGGGTACGGCTGGAAACACCATATATTTT CATRQGTAGNTIYF
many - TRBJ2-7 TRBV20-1 TGCAGTGCTAGACTAGCCCTAGTGGGCGAGCAGTACTTC CSARLALVGEQYF
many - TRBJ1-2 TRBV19 TGTGCCAGTAGTGGAGTCAGTCGTTTATATGGCTACACCTTC CASSGVSRLYGYTF
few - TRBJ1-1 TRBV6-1 TGTGCCAGCAGTATGTACGGGACGGTGGATGTCGGCACTGAAGCTTTCTTT CASSMYGTVDVGTEAFF
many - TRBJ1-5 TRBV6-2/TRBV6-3 TGTGCCAGCAGTTACAGGCAGGCCCGGAACCAGCCCCAGCATTTT CASSYRQARNQPQHF
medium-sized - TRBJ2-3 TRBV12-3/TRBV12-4 TGTGCCAGCAGTCGGGTCCAGGGCGGCACAGATACGCAGTATTTT CASSRVQGGTDTQYF
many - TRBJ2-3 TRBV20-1 TGCAGTGCTGAACAGGGAAAGGGCACAGATACGCAGTATTTT CSAEQGKGTDTQYF
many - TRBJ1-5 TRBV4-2 TGTGCCAGCAGCCAAGACTTCAATCAGCCCCAGCATTTT CASSQDFNQPQHF
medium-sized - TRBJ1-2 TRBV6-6 TGTGCCAGCAGTTACTCTTCCCGTGCAGGGGCCAACTATGGCTACACCTTC CASSYSSRAGANYGYTF
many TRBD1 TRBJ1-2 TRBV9 TGTGCCAGCAGCGTAGGCCACAGGGGGCTTGGATCTAACTATGGCTACACCTTC CASSVGHRGLGSNYGYTF
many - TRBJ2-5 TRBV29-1 TGCAGCGTTCGCCACAGGGTCCAAGAGACCCAGTACTTC CSVRHRVQETQYF
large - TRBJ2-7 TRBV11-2 TGTGCCAGCAGCTCTCCAGGACCTAACCTCTACGAGCAGTACTTC CASSSPGPNLYEQYF